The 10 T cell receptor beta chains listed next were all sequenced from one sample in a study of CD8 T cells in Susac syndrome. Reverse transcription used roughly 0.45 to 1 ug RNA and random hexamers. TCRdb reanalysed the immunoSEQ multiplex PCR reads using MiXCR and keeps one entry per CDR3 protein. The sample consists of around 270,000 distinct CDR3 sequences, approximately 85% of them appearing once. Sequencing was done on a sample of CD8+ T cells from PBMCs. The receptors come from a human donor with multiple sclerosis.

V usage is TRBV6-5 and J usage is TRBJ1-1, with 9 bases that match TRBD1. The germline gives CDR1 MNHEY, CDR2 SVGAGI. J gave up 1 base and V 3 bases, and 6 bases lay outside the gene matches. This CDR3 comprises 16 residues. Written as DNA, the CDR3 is TGTGCCAGCAGTTATCTAGGGACAGGGAGGAACACTGAAGCTTTCTTT. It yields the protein CASSYLGTGRNTEAFF.

The DNA of the CDR3 is TGCAGTGCTCCTTATACCGGGACAGGTGACCCCTACGAGCAGTACTTC. Translated: CSAPYTGTGDPYEQYF. The chain links TRBV20-1 to TRBJ2-7, with 8 bases that match TRBD1. V lost 5 bases, J lost 2 bases, and 14 bases stayed unmatched. This CDR3 has 16 residues. CDR1 and CDR2 (germline): DFQATT, SNEGSKA (reference sequence).

This chain's CDR3 is CSSRTDSYEQYF. The CDR3 region has the DNA TGCAGCTCACGGACAGACTCCTACGAGCAGTACTTC. The chain links TRBV29-1 to TRBJ2-7; D is perhaps TRBD1 (6 bases). Germline lookup yields CDR1 SQVTM and CDR2 ANQGSEA. The V and J ends lost 8 bases and 0 bases respectively, with 11 bases between them. The CDR3 has 12 amino acids.

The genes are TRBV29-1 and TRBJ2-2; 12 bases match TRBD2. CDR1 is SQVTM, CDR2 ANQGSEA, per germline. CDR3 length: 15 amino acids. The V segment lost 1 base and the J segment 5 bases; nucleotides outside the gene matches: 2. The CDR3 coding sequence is TGCAGCGTTGAAGGTACTAGCGGGAGGACCGGGGAGCTGTTTTTT. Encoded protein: CSVEGTSGRTGELFF.

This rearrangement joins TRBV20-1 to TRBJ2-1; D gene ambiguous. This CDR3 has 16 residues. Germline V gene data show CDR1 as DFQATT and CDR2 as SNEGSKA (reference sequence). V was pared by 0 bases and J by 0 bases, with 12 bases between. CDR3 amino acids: CSARDRATSSYNEQFF. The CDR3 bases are TGCAGTGCTAGAGATCGAGCGACGAGCTCCTACAATGAGCAGTTCTTC.

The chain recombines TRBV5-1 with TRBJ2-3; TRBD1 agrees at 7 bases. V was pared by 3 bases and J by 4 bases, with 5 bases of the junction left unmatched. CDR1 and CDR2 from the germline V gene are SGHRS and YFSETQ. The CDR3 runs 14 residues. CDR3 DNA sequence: TGCGCCAGCAGCTCGGGACAGAGCGCAGATACGCAGTATTTT. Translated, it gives CASSSGQSADTQYF.

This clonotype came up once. CDR3 sequence reads: CASSSPQGLYNEQFF. CDR3 sequence (DNA): TGTGCCAGCAGTTCCCCACAGGGACTCTACAATGAGCAGTTCTTC. The gene calls are TRBV27 and TRBJ2-1, with D possibly called TRBD1 or TRBD2 (6 bases each). CDR1 and CDR2 from the germline V gene are MNHEY and SMNVEV (reference sequence). The CDR3 totals 15 residues. Trimming took off 4 bases at V and 3 bases at J, with 13 bases between the two ends.

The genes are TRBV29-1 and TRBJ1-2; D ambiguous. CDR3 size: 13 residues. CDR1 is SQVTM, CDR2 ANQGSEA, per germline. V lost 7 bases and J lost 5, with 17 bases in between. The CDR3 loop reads CSATYIEGYGYTF. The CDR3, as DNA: TGCAGCGCCACTTATATCGAAGGGTATGGCTACACCTTC.

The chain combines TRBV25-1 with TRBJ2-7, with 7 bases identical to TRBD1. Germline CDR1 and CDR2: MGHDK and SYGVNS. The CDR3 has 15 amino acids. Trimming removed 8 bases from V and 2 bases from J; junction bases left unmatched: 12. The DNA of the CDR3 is TGTGCCAGCGCAGGGACAGCCCGAAATACCTACGAGCAGTACTTC. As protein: CASAGTARNTYEQYF.

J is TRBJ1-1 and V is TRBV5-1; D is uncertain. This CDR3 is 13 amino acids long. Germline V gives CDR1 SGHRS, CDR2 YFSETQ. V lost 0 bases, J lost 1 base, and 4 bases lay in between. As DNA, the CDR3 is TGCGCCAGCAGCTTGGACTGGAACACTGAAGCTTTCTTT. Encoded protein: CASSLDWNTEAFF.